This is a list of T cell receptor beta chains from one sample in a study of shared clonotypes between healthy human individuals. Clones were sequenced by immunoSEQ multiplex PCR, and TCRdb holds only the in-frame ones, with some missing. This sample has about 1.4 million clones, with roughly 97% found just once. Sequenced input: naive CD4+ T cells sorted from blood. These receptors came from a man under 40 in good health. Each CDR3 is given with its conserved first and last residue. The order of the fields is V gene, CDR3 protein.

v_call: TRBV5-4
cdr3_aa: CASSSGLPGALAKNIQYF

v_call: TRBV5-4
cdr3_aa: CASSGGLNTGELFF

v_call: TRBV28
cdr3_aa: CASSHTGRGDTGELFF

v_call: TRBV7-2
cdr3_aa: CASSLRTGDQPQHF

v_call: TRBV19
cdr3_aa: CASIEGRISFQPQHF

v_call: TRBV18
cdr3_aa: CASSQNWAQEDEKLFF

v_call: TRBV28
cdr3_aa: CASRHNQPQHF

v_call: TRBV5-1
cdr3_aa: CASSLAGFNTEAFF

v_call: TRBV27
cdr3_aa: CASSLGTAVDEQFF

v_call: TRBV19
cdr3_aa: CASSYRDFNTGELFF

v_call: TRBV19
cdr3_aa: CASSIGEANTEAFF

v_call: TRBV7-9
cdr3_aa: CASSATKAGESYEQYF

v_call: TRBV5-1
cdr3_aa: CASSLVRGTNTEAFF

v_call: TRBV4-1
cdr3_aa: CASSHSGSRSYNEQFF

v_call: TRBV5-1
cdr3_aa: CASSLNGELFF

v_call: TRBV7-9
cdr3_aa: CASGQLTSGANVLTF

v_call: TRBV5-1
cdr3_aa: CASSLTRVDTGELFF

v_call: TRBV28
cdr3_aa: CASSRGGTNEKLFF

v_call: TRBV18
cdr3_aa: CASSPPDSSYEQYF

v_call: TRBV28
cdr3_aa: CASSPGQVISQPQHF

v_call: TRBV5-1
cdr3_aa: CASSLLASGRETQYF

v_call: TRBV5-1
cdr3_aa: CASSWGTVYNEQFF

v_call: TRBV4-3
cdr3_aa: CASSQDGPGSAGGSDTQYF

v_call: TRBV6-5
cdr3_aa: CASRAGISNQPQHF

v_call: TRBV6-1
cdr3_aa: CASRTGLAETYEQYF

v_call: TRBV13
cdr3_aa: CASSFRGIDYGYTF

v_call: TRBV9
cdr3_aa: CASSVFSGRGTGELFF